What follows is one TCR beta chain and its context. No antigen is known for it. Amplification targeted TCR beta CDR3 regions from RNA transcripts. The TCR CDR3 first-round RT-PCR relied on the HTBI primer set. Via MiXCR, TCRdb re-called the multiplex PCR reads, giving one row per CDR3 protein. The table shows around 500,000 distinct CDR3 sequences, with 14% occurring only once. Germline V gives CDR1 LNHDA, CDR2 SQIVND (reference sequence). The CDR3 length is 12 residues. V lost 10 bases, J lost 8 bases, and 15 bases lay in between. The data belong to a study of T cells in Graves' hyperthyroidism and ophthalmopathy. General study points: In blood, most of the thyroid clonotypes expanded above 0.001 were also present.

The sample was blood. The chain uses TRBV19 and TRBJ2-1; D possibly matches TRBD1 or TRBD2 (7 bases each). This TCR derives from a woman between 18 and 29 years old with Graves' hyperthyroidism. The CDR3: CATRRGGDEQFF. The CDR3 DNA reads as TGTGCCACTCGCAGGGGGGGGGATGAGCAGTTCTTC.